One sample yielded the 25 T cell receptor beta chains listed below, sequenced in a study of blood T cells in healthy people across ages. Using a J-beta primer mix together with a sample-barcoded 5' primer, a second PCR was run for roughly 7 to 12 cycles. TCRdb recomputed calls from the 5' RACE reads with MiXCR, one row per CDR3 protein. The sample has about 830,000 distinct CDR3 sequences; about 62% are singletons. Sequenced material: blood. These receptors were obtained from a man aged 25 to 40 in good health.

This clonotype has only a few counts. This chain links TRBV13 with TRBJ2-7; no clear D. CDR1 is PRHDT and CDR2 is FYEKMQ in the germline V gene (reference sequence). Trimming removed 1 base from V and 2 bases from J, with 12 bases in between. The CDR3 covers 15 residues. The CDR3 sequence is CASSLAQDGTYEQYF. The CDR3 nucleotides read TGTGCCAGCAGCTTAGCCCAGGACGGCACCTACGAGCAGTACTTC.

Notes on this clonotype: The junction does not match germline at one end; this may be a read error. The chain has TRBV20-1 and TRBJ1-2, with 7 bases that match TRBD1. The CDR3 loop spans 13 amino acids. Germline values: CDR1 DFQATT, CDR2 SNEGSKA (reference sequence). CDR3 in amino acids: CSARIDRDYGYNF. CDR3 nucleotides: TGCAGTGCTAGGATAGACAGGGACTATGGCTACAACTTC.

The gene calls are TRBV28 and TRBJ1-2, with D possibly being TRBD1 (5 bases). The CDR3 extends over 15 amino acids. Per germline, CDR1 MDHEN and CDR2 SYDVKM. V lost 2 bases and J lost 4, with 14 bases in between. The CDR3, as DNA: TGTGCCAGCAGTTTACACGGAATGGGGGGCTATGGCTACACCTTC. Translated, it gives CASSLHGMGGYGYTF.

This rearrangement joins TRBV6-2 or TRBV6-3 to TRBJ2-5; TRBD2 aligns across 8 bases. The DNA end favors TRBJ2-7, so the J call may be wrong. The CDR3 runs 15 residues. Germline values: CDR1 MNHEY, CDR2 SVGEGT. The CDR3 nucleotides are TGTGCCAGCAGTGCTCTGGGAGCGGGAGACTACGAGCAGTACTTC. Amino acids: CASSALGAGDYEQYF.

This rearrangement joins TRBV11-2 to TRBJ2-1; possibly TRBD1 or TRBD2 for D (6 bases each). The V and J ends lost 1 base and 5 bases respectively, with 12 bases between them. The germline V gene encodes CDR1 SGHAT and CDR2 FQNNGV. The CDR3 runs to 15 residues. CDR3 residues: CASSLGGTRNNEQFF. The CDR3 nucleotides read TGTGCCAGCAGCTTAGGCGGGACACGGAACAATGAGCAGTTCTTC. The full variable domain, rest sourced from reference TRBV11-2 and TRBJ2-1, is EAGVAQSPRYKIIEKRQSVAFWCNPISGHATLYWYQQILGQGPKLLIQFQNNGVVDDSQLPKDRFSAERLKGVDSTLKIQPAKLEDSAVYLCASSLGGTRNNEQFFGPGTRLTVL.

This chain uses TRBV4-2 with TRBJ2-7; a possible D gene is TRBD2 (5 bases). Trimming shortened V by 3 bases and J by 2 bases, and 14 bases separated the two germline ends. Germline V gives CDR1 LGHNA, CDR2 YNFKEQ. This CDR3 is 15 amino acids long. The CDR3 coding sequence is TGTGCCAGCAGCCATGGACGAGCGGTTGCCTACGAGCAGTACTTC. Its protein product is CASSHGRAVAYEQYF.

The CDR3 nucleotides read TGTGCCAGCAGTCCGGCCGACAGTAATTCACCCCTCCACTTT. Its translation is CASSPADSNSPLHF. V and J are TRBV3-1 and TRBJ1-6, with a possible D match to TRBD1 (5 bases). This CDR3 has 14 residues. Germline-derived CDR1 and CDR2 are LGHDT and YNNKEL (reference sequence). Trimming removed 6 bases from V and 6 bases from J, with 12 bases in between.

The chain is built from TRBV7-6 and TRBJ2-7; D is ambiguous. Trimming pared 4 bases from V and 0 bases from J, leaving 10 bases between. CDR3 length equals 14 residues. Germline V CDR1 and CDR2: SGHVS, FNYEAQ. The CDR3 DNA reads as TGTGCCAGCAGCTCTGGACGCATCTCCTACGAGCAGTACTTC. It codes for CASSSGRISYEQYF.

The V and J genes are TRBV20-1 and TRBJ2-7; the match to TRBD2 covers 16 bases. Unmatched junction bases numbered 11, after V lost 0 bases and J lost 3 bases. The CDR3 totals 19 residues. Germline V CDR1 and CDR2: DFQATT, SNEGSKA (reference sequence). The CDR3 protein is CSARDPGTSGRAAYYEQYF. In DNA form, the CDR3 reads TGCAGTGCTAGAGATCCGGGGACTAGCGGGAGGGCCGCTTACTACGAGCAGTACTTC.

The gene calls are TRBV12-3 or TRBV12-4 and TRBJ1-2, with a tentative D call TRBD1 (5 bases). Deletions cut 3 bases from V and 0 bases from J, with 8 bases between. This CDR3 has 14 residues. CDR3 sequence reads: CASSFGAANYGYTF. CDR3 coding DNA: TGTGCCAGCAGTTTTGGGGCAGCTAACTATGGCTACACCTTC.

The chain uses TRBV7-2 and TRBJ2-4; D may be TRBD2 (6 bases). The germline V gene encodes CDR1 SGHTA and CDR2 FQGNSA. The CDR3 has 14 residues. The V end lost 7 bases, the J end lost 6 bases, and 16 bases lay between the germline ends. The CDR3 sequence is CASTQPGERNIQYF. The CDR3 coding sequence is TGTGCCAGCACCCAACCGGGAGAGAGAAACATTCAGTACTTC.

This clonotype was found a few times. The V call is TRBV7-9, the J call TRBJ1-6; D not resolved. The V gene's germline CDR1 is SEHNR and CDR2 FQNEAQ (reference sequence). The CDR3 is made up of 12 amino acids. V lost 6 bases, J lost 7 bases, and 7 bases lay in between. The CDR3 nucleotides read TGTGCCAGCAGGAGGGAGAATTCACCCCTCCACTTT. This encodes CASRRENSPLHF. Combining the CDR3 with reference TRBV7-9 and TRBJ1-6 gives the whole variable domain DTGVSQNPRHKITKRGQNVTFRCDPISEHNRLYWYRQTLGQGPEFLTYFQNEAQLEKSRLLSDRFSAERPKGSFSTLEIQRTEQGDSAMYLCASRRENSPLHFGNGTRLTVT.

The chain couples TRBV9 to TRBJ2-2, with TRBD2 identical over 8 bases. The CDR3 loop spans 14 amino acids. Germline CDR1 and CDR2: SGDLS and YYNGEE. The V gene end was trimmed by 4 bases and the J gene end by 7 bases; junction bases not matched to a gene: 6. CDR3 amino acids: CASSSGTSNGELFF. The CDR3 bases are TGTGCCAGCAGCTCCGGGACTAGTAACGGGGAGCTGTTTTTT. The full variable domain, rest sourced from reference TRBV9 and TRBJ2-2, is DSGVTQTPKHLITATGQRVTLRCSPRSGDLSVYWYQQSLDQGLQFLIQYYNGEERAKGNILERFSAQQFPDLHSELNLSSLELGDSALYFCASSSGTSNGELFFGEGSRLTVL.

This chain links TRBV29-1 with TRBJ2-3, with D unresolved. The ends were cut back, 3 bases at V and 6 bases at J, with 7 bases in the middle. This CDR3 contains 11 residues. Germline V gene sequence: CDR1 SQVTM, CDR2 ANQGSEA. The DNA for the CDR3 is TGCAGCGTTGAGTCGGGCGATACGCAGTATTTT. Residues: CSVESGDTQYF.

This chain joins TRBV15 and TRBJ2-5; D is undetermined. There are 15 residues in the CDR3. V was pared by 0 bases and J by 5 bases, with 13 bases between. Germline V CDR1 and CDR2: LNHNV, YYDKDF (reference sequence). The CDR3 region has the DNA TGTGCCACCAGCAGAGATGGGCGATCCCGGGAGACCCAGTACTTC. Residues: CATSRDGRSRETQYF.

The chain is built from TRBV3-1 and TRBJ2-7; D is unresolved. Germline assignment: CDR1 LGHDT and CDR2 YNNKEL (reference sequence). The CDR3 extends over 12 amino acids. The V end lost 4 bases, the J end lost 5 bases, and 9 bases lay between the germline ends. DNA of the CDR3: TGTGCCAGCAGCCTTACTTCTAACGAGCAGTACTTC. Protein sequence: CASSLTSNEQYF.

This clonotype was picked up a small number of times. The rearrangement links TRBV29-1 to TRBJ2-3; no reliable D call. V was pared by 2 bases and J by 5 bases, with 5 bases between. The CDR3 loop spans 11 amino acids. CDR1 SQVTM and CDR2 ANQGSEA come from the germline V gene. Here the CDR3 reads CSVESQDTQYF. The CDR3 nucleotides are TGCAGCGTTGAATCCCAAGATACGCAGTATTTT.

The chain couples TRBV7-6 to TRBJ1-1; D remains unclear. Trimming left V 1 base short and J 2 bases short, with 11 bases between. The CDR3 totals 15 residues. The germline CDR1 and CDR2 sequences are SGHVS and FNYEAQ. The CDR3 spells CASSLGTGINTEAFF. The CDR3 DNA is TGTGCCAGCAGCTTAGGGACCGGTATAAACACTGAAGCTTTCTTT.

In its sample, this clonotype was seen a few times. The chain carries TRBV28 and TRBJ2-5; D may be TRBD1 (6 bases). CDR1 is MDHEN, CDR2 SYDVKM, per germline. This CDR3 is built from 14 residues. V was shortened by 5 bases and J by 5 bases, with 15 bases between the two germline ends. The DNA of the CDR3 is TGTGCCAGCAGTCCTCAACAGGGTGCGGAGACCCAGTACTTC. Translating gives CASSPQQGAETQYF.

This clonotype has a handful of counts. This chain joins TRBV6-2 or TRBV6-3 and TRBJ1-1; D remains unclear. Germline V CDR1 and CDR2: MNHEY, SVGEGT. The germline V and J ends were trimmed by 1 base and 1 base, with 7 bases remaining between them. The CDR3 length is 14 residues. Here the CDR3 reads CASSYFRQNTEAFF. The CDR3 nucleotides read TGTGCCAGCAGTTACTTTCGACAGAACACTGAAGCTTTCTTT.

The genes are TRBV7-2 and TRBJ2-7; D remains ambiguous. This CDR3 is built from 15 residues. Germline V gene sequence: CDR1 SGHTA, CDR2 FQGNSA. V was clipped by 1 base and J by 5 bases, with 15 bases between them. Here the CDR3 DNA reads TGTGCCAGCAGCTTAGTCGATGGTAGATTAGACGAGCAGTACTTC. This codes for CASSLVDGRLDEQYF.

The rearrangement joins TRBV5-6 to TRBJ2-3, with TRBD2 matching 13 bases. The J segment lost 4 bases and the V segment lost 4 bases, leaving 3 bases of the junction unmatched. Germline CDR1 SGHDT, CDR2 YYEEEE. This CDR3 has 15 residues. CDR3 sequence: CASSRTSGSPDTQYF. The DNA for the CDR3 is TGTGCCAGCAGCAGGACTAGCGGGAGCCCAGATACGCAGTATTTT.

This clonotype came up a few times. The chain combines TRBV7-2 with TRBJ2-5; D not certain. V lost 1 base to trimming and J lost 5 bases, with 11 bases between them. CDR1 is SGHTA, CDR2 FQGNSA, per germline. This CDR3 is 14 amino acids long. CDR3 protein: CASSLGSSRETQYF. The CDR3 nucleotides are TGTGCCAGCAGCTTAGGGTCTAGTAGGGAGACCCAGTACTTC.

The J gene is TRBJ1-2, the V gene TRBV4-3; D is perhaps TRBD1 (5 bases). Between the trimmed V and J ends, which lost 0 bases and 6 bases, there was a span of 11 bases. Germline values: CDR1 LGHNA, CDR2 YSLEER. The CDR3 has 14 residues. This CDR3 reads CASSQDIAGDGYTF. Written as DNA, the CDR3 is TGCGCCAGCAGCCAAGATATAGCGGGGGATGGCTACACCTTC.

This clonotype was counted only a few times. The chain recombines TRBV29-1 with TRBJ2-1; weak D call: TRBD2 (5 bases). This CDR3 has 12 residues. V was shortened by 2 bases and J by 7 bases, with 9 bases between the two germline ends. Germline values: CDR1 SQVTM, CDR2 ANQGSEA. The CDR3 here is CSVESSENEQFF. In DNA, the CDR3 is TGCAGCGTTGAAAGTAGCGAAAATGAGCAGTTCTTC.